These T cell receptor beta chains were read from a single sample in a study of response to subunit inactivated influenza vaccine. A single record per CDR3 protein comes from TCRdb applying MiXCR to the RT-PCR reads. Among fewer than 600,000 distinct CDR3 sequences, about 7.2% were seen once, and the ten largest hold under 15%. The sequencing used PBMCs from blood, collected less than 30 months after vaccination. The source is a man between 45 and 75 years old who received an inactivated influenza vaccine. CDR3s include the opening cysteine and the closing phenylalanine or tryptophan. A D gene is named only where the DNA matches it firmly. Size tells how often a clone was seen (once, few, many) or the class of an expanded clone, and some rows leave it out.

v_call	j_call	d_call	clone_size	cdr3_aa	cdr3_nt
TRBV6-1	TRBJ2-7	TRBD1	.	CASSQGQAYLYEQYF	TGTGCCAGCAGTCAAGGACAGGCTTACCTCTACGAGCAGTACTTC
TRBV5-5	TRBJ1-2	.	.	CASSPRLPRTPYGYTF	TGTGCCAGCAGCCCCCGCCTGCCCAGAACCCCCTATGGCTACACCTTC
TRBV3-1	TRBJ1-6	.	many	CASSPHDGNSPLHF	TGTGCCAGCAGCCCCCACGACGGCAATTCACCCCTCCACTTT
TRBV18	TRBJ1-4	.	few	CASSPRTAGGFKLFF	TGTGCCAGCTCACCCAGGACAGCGGGAGGCTTTAAACTGTTTTTT
TRBV12-3/TRBV12-4	TRBJ2-3	.	.	CASSRDTADTQYF	TGTGCCAGCAGTCGGGACACCGCAGATACGCAGTATTTT
TRBV24-1	TRBJ2-2	TRBD1	many	CATSETDRGGGELFF	TGTGCCACCAGTGAGACAGACAGGGGTGGCGGGGAGCTGTTTTTT
TRBV6-5	TRBJ2-1	TRBD1	.	CASSSTGTEEFF	TGTGCCAGCAGTTCCACCGGGACAGAGGAGTTCTTC
TRBV5-1	TRBJ2-7	.	.	CASSSGARNEQYF	TGCGCCAGCAGCTCGGGCGCGAGGAACGAGCAGTACTTC
TRBV5-1	TRBJ1-6	.	many	CASSLESSYNSPLHF	TGCGCCAGCAGCTTGGAGAGCTCCTATAATTCACCCCTCCACTTT
TRBV20-1	TRBJ2-4	.	.	CSAPFEDTIAKNIQYF	TGCAGTGCCCCATTCGAGGACACAATAGCCAAAAACATTCAGTACTTC
TRBV7-2	TRBJ2-5	.	many	CASSSQGGYLQETQYF	TGTGCCAGCAGCTCACAAGGGGGGTACCTCCAAGAGACCCAGTACTTC
TRBV7-2	TRBJ2-7	TRBD2	few	CASSLGGVGRGYEQYF	TGTGCCAGCAGCTTAGGAGGGGTCGGGAGGGGATACGAGCAGTACTTC
TRBV11-2	TRBJ2-2	TRBD1	many	CASSQRDSYTGELFF	TGTGCCAGCAGCCAACGGGACAGTTACACCGGGGAGCTGTTTTTT
TRBV20-1	TRBJ2-7	.	many	CSARDLVRTYEQYF	TGCAGTGCTAGAGATCTAGTGAGAACCTACGAGCAGTACTTC
TRBV4-1	TRBJ2-1	TRBD1	few	CASSRTGGEFNEQFF	TGCGCCAGCAGTCGGACAGGGGGCGAGTTCAATGAGCAGTTCTTC
TRBV11-2	TRBJ2-5	.	.	CASSLGVGGNMETQYF	TGTGCCAGCAGCTTAGGCGTGGGGGGAAATATGGAGACCCAGTACTTC
TRBV6-5	TRBJ1-1	.	few	CASSPGLGEAFF	TGTGCCAGCAGTCCCGGACTGGGTGAAGCTTTCTTT
TRBV7-2	TRBJ1-4	.	many	CASSLGIGQRLFF	TGTGCCAGCAGCTTGGGCATAGGACAGAGACTGTTTTTT
TRBV4-1	TRBJ2-3	TRBD1	many	CASSQPLTGGAYTQYF	TGCGCCAGCAGCCAACCTTTGACAGGGGGCGCATATACGCAGTATTTT
TRBV29-1	TRBJ2-1	TRBD2	many	CSGILAGEYNEQFF	TGCAGCGGTATACTAGCGGGGGAATACAATGAGCAGTTCTTC
TRBV4-3	TRBJ2-5	.	few	CASSRIRQETQYF	TGCGCCAGCAGCCGGATTCGGCAAGAGACCCAGTACTTC
TRBV20-1	TRBJ2-7	TRBD2	.	CSATSGRTLYEQYF	TGCAGTGCTACTAGCGGGAGGACTCTCTACGAGCAGTACTTC
TRBV5-1	TRBJ2-5	.	few	CASSLEGGTYETQYF	TGCGCCAGCAGCTTGGAAGGAGGAACGTACGAGACCCAGTACTTC
TRBV12-3/TRBV12-4	TRBJ2-1	.	few	CASSLRAGVRNEQFF	TGTGCCAGCAGTTTAAGGGCCGGAGTCCGGAATGAGCAGTTCTTC
TRBV4-3	TRBJ2-3	.	many	CASSQALRDGRASTDTQYF	TGCGCCAGCAGCCAAGCGCTCCGGGACGGCCGTGCTAGCACAGATACGCAGTATTTT
TRBV19	TRBJ1-2	TRBD1	few	CASSRGQGAEDYTF	TGTGCCAGTAGTAGGGGACAGGGGGCAGAAGACTACACCTTC
TRBV5-5	TRBJ2-5	TRBD2	few	CASSWARGDQETQYF	TGTGCCAGCAGCTGGGCCCGGGGGGACCAAGAGACCCAGTACTTC
TRBV20-1	TRBJ2-7	TRBD2	many	CSSLAGGPGRAGQYF	TGCAGTTCCCTAGCGGGAGGGCCGGGTCGAGCCGGGCAGTACTTC
TRBV29-1	TRBJ2-7	TRBD2	many	CSVVGLAGAPYEQYF	TGCAGCGTTGTAGGCCTAGCGGGAGCCCCCTACGAGCAGTACTTC
TRBV5-6	TRBJ1-1	.	many	CASSFVMNTEAFF	TGTGCCAGCAGCTTTGTGATGAACACTGAAGCTTTCTTT
TRBV12-3/TRBV12-4	TRBJ2-5	TRBD2	.	CASSLALGAGGPRGETQYF	TGTGCCAGCAGTTTAGCGCTGGGCGCGGGAGGGCCCAGGGGGGAGACCCAGTACTTC
TRBV5-1	TRBJ1-4	.	few	CASSRETNEKLFF	TGCGCCAGCAGCCGTGAAACTAATGAAAAACTGTTTTTT
TRBV12-3/TRBV12-4	TRBJ1-2	.	few	CASSFPGASGYTF	TGTGCCAGCAGTTTTCCGGGGGCGTCCGGCTACACCTTC
TRBV7-2	TRBJ1-1	.	few	CASSLNRRNTEAFF	TGTGCCAGCAGCTTAAATCGTAGGAACACTGAAGCTTTCTTT
TRBV7-9	TRBJ2-3	TRBD1	many	CASSLGQGTGTDTQYF	TGTGCCAGCAGCCTCGGACAGGGGACGGGCACAGATACGCAGTATTTT
TRBV28	TRBJ1-6	TRBD1	.	CASSTGQGASSPLHF	TGTGCCAGCAGTACGGGACAGGGGGCAAGTTCACCCCTCCACTTT
TRBV12-3/TRBV12-4	TRBJ2-3	.	few	CASSSGGSTQYF	TGTGCCAGCAGTTCCGGGGGTAGTACGCAGTATTTT
TRBV20-1	TRBJ2-3	.	.	CSASRTSTDTQYF	TGCAGTGCTTCTCGGACTAGCACAGATACGCAGTATTTT
TRBV9	TRBJ1-4	.	.	CASTFREKLFF	TGTGCCAGCACCTTTCGGGAAAAACTGTTTTTT
TRBV4-2	TRBJ2-1	.	.	CASSQVNYNEQFF	TGTGCCAGCAGCCAAGTCAATTACAATGAGCAGTTCTTC
TRBV5-1	TRBJ2-2	.	many	CASSPAGTSNTGELFF	TGCGCCAGCAGCCCGGCCGGGACTTCGAACACCGGGGAGCTGTTTTTT
TRBV28	TRBJ1-2	.	.	CASSSAKGGHYGYTF	TGTGCCAGCAGTTCCGCCAAGGGGGGTCACTATGGCTACACCTTC
TRBV20-1	TRBJ1-1	.	few	CSARRRGADTEAFF	TGCAGTGCCCGGAGGAGGGGCGCAGACACTGAAGCTTTCTTT
TRBV19	TRBJ2-7	TRBD2	few	CASSITSGDFEQYF	TGTGCCAGTAGTATCACTAGCGGGGACTTCGAGCAGTACTTC
TRBV18	TRBJ2-3	TRBD1	.	CASSSTGVGADTQYF	TGTGCCAGCTCATCGACAGGGGTCGGTGCAGATACGCAGTATTTT